The text below deals with one T cell receptor (beta chain). Under the authors' procedure: Researchers report that nucleated cell counts were estimated from reference gene primer amplification. Clones were read by immunoSEQ multiplex PCR, and TCRdb kept only the in-frame ones, dropping some. V, J and clone size are taken as reported in that table, and D and trimming were inferred from the DNA itself. This table has 74,000 or so clones, 75% to 90% appearing once. This entry comes from a study of blood T cell repertoires in COVID-19. Study-wide context: T cells, B-cell-depleted T cells, or PBMCs supplied cDNA or gDNA.

The germline gives CDR1 WNHNN, CDR2 SYGVQD (reference sequence). V lost 0 bases and J lost 0; bases outside the gene matches: 6. The CDR3 spans 20 residues. Specimen: peripheral blood. This receptor was obtained from a man aged 45 to 65 with acute or convalescent COVID-19. This sequence joins TRBV10-1 and TRBJ2-1, with 15 bases fitting TRBD2. The CDR3 DNA is TGCGCCAGCAGTGAGTCCGGACTAGCGGGAGGGCCGATCTCCTACAATGAGCAGTTCTTC. Its protein product is CASSESGLAGGPISYNEQFF.